This T cell receptor beta chain is from a study of shared clonotypes between healthy human individuals (dated by TCRdb to the early 2020s). For context, the study as a whole: A couple of women and three men aged 18 to 49 years were included in the cohort. For each donor, CD4 naive and CD4 memory were each given three plates, CD8 naive was given two plates, and CD8 memory was given one plate. To estimate repertoire size and how much clonotype sharing occurs between individuals, the study deeply sequenced the blood TCR repertoires of five healthy adults. Libraries were prepared and TCR repertoires were sequenced by different laboratories using diverse techniques, in order to increase sequencing depth and limit assay-specific biases. Leukapheresis yielded between about 0.85 and 9.5 billion PBMCs per donor.

The CDR3 measures 13 amino acids from cysteine to phenylalanine. Only the CDR3 part of the read is kept: 39 bases, read in frame from the first base. Between the V and J ends, shortened by 10 bases and 5 bases respectively, the junction contains 17 bases. According to the germline V gene, CDR1 reads ENHRY and CDR2 reads SYGVKD. Here is what the overall study found, with its caveats: Estimated clonotype richness was generally larger for naive than for memory subsets. Pairwise subsampling indicated that sequencing depth was expected to affect the degree of clonotype sharing among donors. About 5% of naive CD4, 3.5% of naive CD8, roughly 2.5% of memory CD4, and about 0.4% of memory CD8 clonotypes were shared across several donors. Compared with non-shared clonotypes, clonotypes shared by all four sorted-subset donors had higher generation probabilities. The genetic and exposure-history diversity represented was limited by the small number of donors. Sampling was restricted to blood, and TCR repertoires in tissues likely differ from the TCR repertoires found in blood. Incomplete sequencing was indicated by rarefaction of sorted-subset datasets, despite the large sequencing depth.

Comments on this clone: The antigen it recognizes is unknown. The record has no base qualities; no much larger clone is one base away.

Healthy HIV-negative adults with no recently reported acute infections or vaccinations were included as donors. All donors were Caucasian adults living in Nashville, Tennessee, USA. CD4+ T cells were enriched by magnetic negative selection; naive cells were then positively selected on CD45RA, and the negative fraction formed the memory subset. Blood was collected by leukapheresis, and PBMCs were isolated by Ficoll-Histopaque density gradient centrifugation and then cryopreserved in liquid nitrogen vapor phase. Analytical flow cytometry was used to check the purity and quantity of every magnetically sorted T cell population. From each sorted fraction, genomic DNA was isolated and quantified by UV absorbance on a Nanodrop 2000c. Using the deep immunoSEQ assay, multiplex PCR amplified TCR CDR3 regions from genomic DNA. Extracted genomic DNA from each cell subset was distributed evenly across all wells of several immunoSEQ 96-well plates, and each plate was treated as a replicate. For sorted subsets, about 200 ng genomic DNA, equal to 25,000 to 35,000 T cell genomes, was loaded into each replicate PCR. Purified libraries were quantified with a Qubit 3.0 fluorometer, sized on a Bioanalyzer 2100, and re-quantified with the KAPA Library Quantification kit. Every immunoSEQ 96-well plate was sequenced on a separate single-read 150-cycle Illumina NextSeq 550 flow cell. In the source study's methods: Because the immunoSEQ output held only junctional sequences and lacked quality scores, the filtering could not match the filtering applied to full-length reads. Sequences were annotated with PyIR, a Python wrapper for IgBLAST v1.9, using IMGT germline references to assign V/J genes and CDR3. Reads with weak V/J assignments (E-value above 1e-6), missing CDR3, stop codons, out-of-frame junctions, or ambiguous translated residues were removed. V3J clonotypes were defined as sequences sharing an identical inferred V gene, J gene, and CDR3 amino acid sequence. Percentage overlap between repertoires was calculated by dividing the number of shared unique clonotypes by the size of the smaller repertoire. Three approaches were used to assess repertoire richness: RTK rarefaction, the Chao1 estimator, and Recon v2.1 estimates of unobserved clonotypes. OLGA was used to compute generation probabilities for all TCRbeta clonotypes that the gDNA method yielded from a few donors. TCRdb's version of the immuneACCESS table is confined to in-frame rearrangements and falls short of the full clone set. An unresolved V gene accounts for under half of the shortfall where checked; the remainder is of unknown origin. V and J calls and clone size are given by that table; D and trimming were obtained from the DNA. The sample yields millions of clones; 90% to 95% were counted once. Clones ranked in the top ten supply 0.1% to 0.15% of the sample.

Source material: naive CD4+ T cells sorted from blood. The meaning of the sample's cell subset or site label: CD45RA+ positively selected. The sequence came from a man aged 18 to 29 in good health. Recombination joined TRBV10-3 with TRBJ1-2, with a tentative D gene TRBD1 over 5 matching bases. The CDR3 protein: CASSLGRIYGYTF. Read as DNA, the sequence is TGTGCCAGCAGCCTGGGACGGATATATGGCTACACCTTC.